One and the same sample provided the 20 T cell receptor beta chains below, sequenced in a study of blood T cells in healthy people across ages. For the second PCR, which ran for roughly 7 to 11 cycles, a sample-barcoded 5' primer and a J-beta primer mix were used. Via MiXCR, TCRdb re-called the 5' RACE reads, giving one row per CDR3 protein. The table includes 1.5 million to 2 million distinct CDR3 sequences, 28% detected once. The sample consisted of blood. Every receptor here comes from a woman in her 30s in good health.

In regard to this clonotype: A much bigger clone sits one base away, suggesting this may be a read error. V usage is TRBV7-9 and J usage is TRBJ2-7; 11 positions agree with TRBD2. Germline assignment: CDR1 SEHNR and CDR2 FQNEAQ (reference sequence). The CDR3 extends over 16 amino acids. With V trimmed by 4 bases and J by 2 bases, 7 bases remained unmatched. CDR3 coding DNA: TGTGCCAGCAGCTCTGATCCACTAGCGGGGGCCTACGAGCAGTACTTC. Its translation: CASSSDPLAGAYEQYF.

In its sample, this clonotype was seen a few times. The chain employs TRBV20-1 and TRBJ1-1; TRBD1 matches 7 bases. CDR1 and CDR2 from the germline V gene are DFQATT and SNEGSKA (reference sequence). The CDR3 length is 13 residues. The J segment lost 1 base and the V segment lost 6 bases, leaving 5 bases of the junction unmatched. The CDR3 protein is CSARQGSNTEAFF. CDR3 DNA: TGCAGTGCCCGACAGGGCTCGAACACTGAAGCTTTCTTT.

This clonotype showed up many times. V gene TRBV20-1 combines with J gene TRBJ2-1; D is possibly TRBD2 (5 bases). Germline CDR1 DFQATT, CDR2 SNEGSKA (reference sequence). Trimming left V 2 bases short and J 5 bases short, with 7 bases between. This CDR3 has 12 amino acids. CDR3 coding DNA: TGCAGTGCTAGAATCGGGAACAATGAGCAGTTCTTC. It translates to CSARIGNNEQFF.

The rearrangement links TRBV5-1 to TRBJ1-5; D gene unclear. Per the germline V gene, CDR1 is SGHRS and CDR2 is YFSETQ. This CDR3 spans 14 amino acids. V shed 0 bases and J shed 6 bases, with 10 bases lying between them. CDR3 residues: CASSLASGLQPQHF. CDR3 nucleotides: TGCGCCAGCAGCTTGGCGTCAGGTCTTCAGCCCCAGCATTTT.

The chain couples TRBV10-3 to TRBJ2-7, with D maybe TRBD2 (5 bases). Trimming cost V 3 bases and J 5 bases, with 8 bases left between them. Germline V gene sequence: CDR1 ENHRY, CDR2 SYGVKD. CDR3 length: 12 amino acids. The CDR3 loop reads CAISDWENEQYF. CDR3 in DNA: TGTGCCATCAGTGACTGGGAGAACGAGCAGTACTTC.

The chain joins TRBV12-3 or TRBV12-4 to TRBJ1-4, with D unclear. The length of the CDR3 is 13 residues. The V gene lost 9 bases and the J gene lost 2 bases, with 10 bases spanning the gap. CDR3 region: CASRGSTNEKLFF. As DNA, the CDR3 is TGTGCCAGTAGAGGGAGCACTAATGAAAAACTGTTTTTT.

The rearrangement links TRBV2 to TRBJ2-5; maybe TRBD1 (6 bases). The ends were cut back, 7 bases at V and 11 bases at J, with 23 bases in the middle. CDR3 size: 14 residues. CDR1 and CDR2 from the germline V gene are SNHLY and FYNNEI. CDR3 DNA sequence: TGTGCCAGCACCGGACAGAGGGCAGTCAATGAGCAGTACTTC. Protein product: CASTGQRAVNEQYF.

In its sample, this clonotype was seen many times. At one end the junction does not follow the germline gene, possibly because of a read error. The rearrangement joins TRBV5-1 to TRBJ2-7; tentatively, D is TRBD1 (6 bases). CDR1 is SGHRS, CDR2 YFSETQ, per germline. The CDR3 spans 14 residues. The CDR3 region has the DNA TGTGCCAGCAGCCTAGACAGGAGCTCCTACGAGCAGTACTTC. As protein: CASSLDRSSYEQYF.

This clonotype was seen a few times. V usage is TRBV5-1 and J usage is TRBJ2-3; D ambiguous. Germline V CDR1 and CDR2: SGHRS, YFSETQ. The CDR3 length is 15 residues. The V end lost 0 bases, the J end lost 4 bases, and 12 bases lay between the germline ends. The CDR3 loop reads CASSLDQPNADTQYF. In DNA, the CDR3 is TGCGCCAGCAGCTTGGACCAACCGAACGCAGATACGCAGTATTTT.

In DNA form, the CDR3 reads TGCAGTGCTAGGGAGAACAGGGATGAGCAGTTCTTC. The encoded protein is CSARENRDEQFF. The J gene is TRBJ2-1, the V gene TRBV20-1; tentatively, D is TRBD1 (6 bases). This CDR3 has 12 residues. V gave up 3 bases and J gave up 8 bases, with 11 bases separating them. Germline lookup yields CDR1 DFQATT and CDR2 SNEGSKA (reference sequence).

In its sample, this clonotype was seen many times. Here the CDR3 reads CASSHLAGGRYEQYF. CDR3 bases: TGTGCCAGCAGCCACCTAGCGGGGGGGCGTTACGAGCAGTACTTC. The genes are TRBV4-2 and TRBJ2-7; 12 positions match TRBD2. J gave up 4 bases and V 3 bases, and 4 bases lay outside the gene matches. Germline-derived CDR1 and CDR2 are LGHNA and YNFKEQ. The CDR3 has 15 residues.

This clonotype was detected a few times. The rearrangement links TRBV7-9 to TRBJ1-2, with no clear D. Germline V gives CDR1 SEHNR, CDR2 FQNEAQ (reference sequence). Trimming left V 1 base short and J 6 bases short, with 12 bases between. The CDR3 is 14 amino acids. In nucleotides, the CDR3 is TGTGCCAGCAGCTTAGAGGCCAGAATAAATGGCTACACCTTC. This codes for CASSLEARINGYTF.

With respect to this clonotype: A much larger clone differs from this one at a single base, so this may be a read error. The rearrangement uses TRBV7-2 and TRBJ2-1, with 8 bases matching TRBD2. Germline V gene lookup returns CDR1 SGHTA and CDR2 FQGNSA. The ends lost 5 bases at V and 13 bases at J; junction bases unmatched: 22. The CDR3 is 17 residues long. The CDR3 sequence: CASSPGGGRPGAETQFF. The CDR3 region has the DNA TGTGCCAGCAGCCCTGGGGGCGGGAGGCCGGGGGCAGAGACCCAGTTCTTC.

This clonotype was observed a few times. V and J are TRBV20-1 and TRBJ2-5, with D unclear. The germline V and J ends were trimmed by 0 bases and 4 bases, with 12 bases remaining between them. Germline CDR1 reads DFQATT; CDR2 reads SNEGSKA (reference sequence). This CDR3 is 14 amino acids long. In DNA form, the CDR3 reads TGCAGTGCTAGAGATACGCGACTCTCAGAGACCCAGTACTTC. Protein sequence: CSARDTRLSETQYF.

This clonotype appeared many times. The chain couples TRBV3-1 to TRBJ2-7; 8 bases are a match to TRBD2. Looked up from germline, CDR1 is LGHDT and CDR2 is YNNKEL (reference sequence). The CDR3 spans 14 residues. Trimming cost V 5 bases and J 2 bases; bases outside gene matches: 5. CDR3 sequence reads: CASSSQGLAYEQYF. CDR3 coding DNA: TGTGCCAGCAGCTCTCAGGGACTAGCCTACGAGCAGTACTTC.

The table lists this clonotype with a few counts. J is TRBJ1-5 and V is TRBV29-1; a possible D gene is TRBD1 (5 bases). V gave up 8 bases and J gave up 9 bases, with 14 bases separating them. CDR3 size: 11 residues. Germline V gives CDR1 SQVTM, CDR2 ANQGSEA. The CDR3 region has the DNA TGCAGCACTGGGACGGATCGGCCCCAGCATTTT. Protein sequence: CSTGTDRPQHF.

The V gene is TRBV5-5, the J gene TRBJ1-4; D ambiguous. V gave up 0 bases and J gave up 5 bases, with 11 bases separating them. The germline V gene encodes CDR1 SGHKS and CDR2 YYEKEE (reference sequence). The length of the CDR3 is 15 residues. CDR3 bases: TGTGCCAGCAGCTTGGCCTCCCGGATGAATGAAAAACTGTTTTTT. Translation: CASSLASRMNEKLFF.

This clonotype was counted between two and nine times. This rearrangement joins TRBV5-5 to TRBJ2-5; the match to TRBD2 covers 8 bases. The tail of the sequence fits TRBJ2-7 better, so the J call may be wrong. This CDR3 has 14 residues. Germline CDR1 reads SGHKS; CDR2 reads YYEKEE (reference sequence). CDR3: CASSLKLADYEQYF. The CDR3 DNA reads as TGTGCCAGCAGCTTGAAACTAGCGGATTACGAGCAGTACTTC.

To note about this clonotype: An end of the junction does not agree with germline; a read error may underlie this. The chain links TRBV5-1 to TRBJ2-3; perhaps TRBD1 as D (5 bases). This CDR3 comprises 12 residues. CDR1 SGHRS and CDR2 YFSETQ come from the germline V gene. As DNA, the CDR3 is TGCGCCAACAGCAGGTGGGGCGATACGCAGTATTTT. Its protein product is CANSRWGDTQYF.

The chain uses TRBV4-1 and TRBJ2-1; TRBD1 aligns across 8 bases. The junction had 5 bases not matched to a gene; V was cut back by 1 base and J by 3 bases. The germline V gene encodes CDR1 MGHRA and CDR2 YSYEKL. The CDR3 contains 16 residues. The CDR3 sequence is CASSQVPQGGYNEQFF. CDR3 in DNA: TGCGCCAGCAGCCAAGTCCCACAGGGGGGCTACAATGAGCAGTTCTTC.